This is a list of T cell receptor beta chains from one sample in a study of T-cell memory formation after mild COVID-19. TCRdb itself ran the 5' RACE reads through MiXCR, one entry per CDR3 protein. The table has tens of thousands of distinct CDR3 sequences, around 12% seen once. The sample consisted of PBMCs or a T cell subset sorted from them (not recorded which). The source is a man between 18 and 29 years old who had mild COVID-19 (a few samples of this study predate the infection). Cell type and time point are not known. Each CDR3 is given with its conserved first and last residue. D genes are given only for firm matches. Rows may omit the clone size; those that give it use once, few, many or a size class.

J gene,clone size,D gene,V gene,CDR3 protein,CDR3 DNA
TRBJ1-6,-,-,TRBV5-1,CASSLKSDSPLHF,TGCGCCAGCAGCTTGAAATCAGATTCACCCCTCCACTTT
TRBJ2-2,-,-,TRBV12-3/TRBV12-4,CASTPPGTGELFF,TGTGCCAGCACCCCCCCGGGCACCGGGGAGCTGTTTTTT
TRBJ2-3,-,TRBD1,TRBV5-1,CASSIMTGKDTQYF,TGCGCCAGCAGCATCATGACAGGGAAAGATACGCAGTATTTT
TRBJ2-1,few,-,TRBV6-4,CASSEDTYNEQFF,TGTGCCAGCAGTGAGGACACCTACAATGAGCAGTTCTTC
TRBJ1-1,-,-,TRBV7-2,CASSIQGGGNTEAFF,TGTGCCAGCAGCATTCAGGGAGGGGGGAACACTGAAGCTTTCTTT
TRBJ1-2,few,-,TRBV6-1,CASSEALRAGHGYTF,TGTGCCAGCAGTGAAGCGCTTCGGGCAGGGCACGGCTACACCTTC
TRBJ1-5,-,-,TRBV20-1,CSARGYQRQPQHF,TGCAGTGCTAGAGGCTATCAGCGGCAGCCCCAGCATTTT
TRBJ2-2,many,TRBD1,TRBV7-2,CASSFRTGVTGELFF,TGTGCCAGCAGCTTCCGGACAGGCGTCACCGGGGAGCTGTTTTTT
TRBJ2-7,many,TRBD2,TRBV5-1,CASSGGSSLREQYF,TGCGCCAGCAGCGGCGGGAGCTCCCTCCGCGAGCAGTACTTC
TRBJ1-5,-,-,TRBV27,CASSHGRDQPQHF,TGTGCCAGCAGTCACGGGAGGGATCAGCCCCAGCATTTT
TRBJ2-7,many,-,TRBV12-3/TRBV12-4,CASSFGVAYEQYF,TGTGCCAGCAGTTTTGGTGTCGCCTACGAGCAGTACTTC
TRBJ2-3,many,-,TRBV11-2,CASSLTIDTQYF,TGTGCCAGCAGCCTCACGATAGATACGCAGTATTTT
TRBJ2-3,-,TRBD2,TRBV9,CASSALGGGATDTQYF,TGTGCCAGCAGCGCCCTCGGCGGGGGGGCCACAGATACGCAGTATTTT
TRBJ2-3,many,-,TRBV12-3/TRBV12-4,CASTTGDSPGDTQYF,TGTGCCAGCACCACCGGGGATAGCCCGGGAGATACGCAGTATTTT
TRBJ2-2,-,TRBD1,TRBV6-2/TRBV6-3,CASRGARTGGIYRTGELFF,TGTGCCAGCAGGGGGGCTCGGACAGGGGGCATCTATAGAACCGGGGAGCTGTTTTTT
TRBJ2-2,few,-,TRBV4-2,CASSQDDAQAGELFF,TGTGCCAGCAGCCAAGACGACGCGCAGGCCGGGGAGCTGTTTTTT
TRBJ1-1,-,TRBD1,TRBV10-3,CAISVGTGMNTEAFF,TGTGCCATCAGTGTGGGGACAGGGATGAACACTGAAGCTTTCTTT
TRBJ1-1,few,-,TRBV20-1,CSARTRGDGEAFF,TGCAGTGCTCGCACTCGGGGGGACGGTGAAGCTTTCTTT
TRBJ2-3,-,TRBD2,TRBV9,CASSAGTSGGLGTDTQYF,TGTGCCAGCAGCGCGGGGACTAGCGGGGGGCTTGGCACAGATACGCAGTATTTT
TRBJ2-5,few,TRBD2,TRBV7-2,CASKSGLAGQETQYF,TGTGCCAGCAAATCGGGACTAGCGGGGCAAGAGACCCAGTACTTC
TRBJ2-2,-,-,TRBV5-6,CASSPLGEITGELFF,TGTGCCAGCAGCCCTCTCGGGGAGATCACCGGGGAGCTGTTTTTT